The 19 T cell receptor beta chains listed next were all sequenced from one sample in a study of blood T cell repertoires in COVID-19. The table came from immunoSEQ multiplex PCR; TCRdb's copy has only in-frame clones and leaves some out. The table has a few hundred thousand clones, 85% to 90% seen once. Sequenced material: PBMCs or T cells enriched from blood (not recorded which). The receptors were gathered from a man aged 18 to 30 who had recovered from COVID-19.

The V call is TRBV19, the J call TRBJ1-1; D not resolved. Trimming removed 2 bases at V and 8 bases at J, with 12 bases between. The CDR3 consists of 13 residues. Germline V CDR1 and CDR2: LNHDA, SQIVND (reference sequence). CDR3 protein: CASSIKGGSEAFF. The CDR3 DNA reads TGTGCCAGTAGTATAAAGGGAGGCAGCGAAGCTTTCTTT.

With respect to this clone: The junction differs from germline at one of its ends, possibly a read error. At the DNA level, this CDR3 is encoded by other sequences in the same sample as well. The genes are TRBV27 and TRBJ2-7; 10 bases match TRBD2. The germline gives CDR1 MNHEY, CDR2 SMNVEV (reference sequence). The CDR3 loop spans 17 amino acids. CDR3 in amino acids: CASTPLAGLAIPYEQYF. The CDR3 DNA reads TGTGCTAGCACCCCCCTTGCGGGACTAGCGATCCCCTACGAGCAGTACTTC.

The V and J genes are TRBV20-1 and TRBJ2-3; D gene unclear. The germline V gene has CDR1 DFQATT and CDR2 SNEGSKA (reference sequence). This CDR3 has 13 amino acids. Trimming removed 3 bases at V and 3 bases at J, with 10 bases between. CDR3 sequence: CSASQRSTDTQYF. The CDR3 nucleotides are TGCAGTGCTAGTCAGCGATCTACAGATACGCAGTATTTT.

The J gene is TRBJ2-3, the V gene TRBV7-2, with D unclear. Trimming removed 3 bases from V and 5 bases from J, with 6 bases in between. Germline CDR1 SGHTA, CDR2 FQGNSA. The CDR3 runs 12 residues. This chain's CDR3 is CASSFLRDTQYF. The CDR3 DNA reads TGTGCCAGCAGCTTTCTCAGAGATACGCAGTATTTT.

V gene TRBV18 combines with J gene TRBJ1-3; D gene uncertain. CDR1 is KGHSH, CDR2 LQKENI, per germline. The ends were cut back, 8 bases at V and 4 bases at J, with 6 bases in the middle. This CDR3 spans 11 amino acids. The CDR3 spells CASHSGNTIYF. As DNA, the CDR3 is TGTGCCAGCCATAGCGGAAACACCATATATTTT. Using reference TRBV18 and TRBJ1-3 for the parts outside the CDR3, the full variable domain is NAGVMQNPRHLVRRRGQEARLRCSPMKGHSHVYWYRQLPEEGLKFMVYLQKENIIDESGMPKERFSAEFPKEGPSILRIQQVVRGDSAAYFCASHSGNTIYFGEGSWLTVV.

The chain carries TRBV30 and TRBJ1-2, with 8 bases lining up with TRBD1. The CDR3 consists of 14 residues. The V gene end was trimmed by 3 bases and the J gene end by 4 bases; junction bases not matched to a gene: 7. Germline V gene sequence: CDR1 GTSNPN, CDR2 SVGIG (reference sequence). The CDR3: CAWRRDRISYGYTF. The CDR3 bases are TGTGCCTGGAGAAGGGACAGGATATCCTATGGCTACACCTTC.

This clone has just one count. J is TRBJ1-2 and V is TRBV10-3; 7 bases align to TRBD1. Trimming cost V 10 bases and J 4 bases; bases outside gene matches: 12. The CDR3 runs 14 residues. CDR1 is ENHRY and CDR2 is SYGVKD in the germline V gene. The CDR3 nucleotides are TGTGCCACGAGCTTCGACAGGGAAGGCTATGGCTACACCTTC. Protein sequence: CATSFDREGYGYTF.

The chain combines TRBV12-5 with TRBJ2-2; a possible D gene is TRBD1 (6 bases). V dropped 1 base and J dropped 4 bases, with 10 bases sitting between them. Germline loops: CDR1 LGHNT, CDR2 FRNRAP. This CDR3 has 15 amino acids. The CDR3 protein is CASGLGGHPTGELFF. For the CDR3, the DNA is TGTGCTAGTGGTTTGGGGGGACACCCCACCGGGGAGCTGTTTTTT.

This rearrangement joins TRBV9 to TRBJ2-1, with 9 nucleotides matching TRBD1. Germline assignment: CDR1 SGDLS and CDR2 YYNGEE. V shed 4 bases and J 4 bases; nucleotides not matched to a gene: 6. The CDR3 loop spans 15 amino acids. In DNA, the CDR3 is TGTGCCAGCAGCTTGGACAGGGGACTTTACAATGAGCAGTTCTTC. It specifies CASSLDRGLYNEQFF.

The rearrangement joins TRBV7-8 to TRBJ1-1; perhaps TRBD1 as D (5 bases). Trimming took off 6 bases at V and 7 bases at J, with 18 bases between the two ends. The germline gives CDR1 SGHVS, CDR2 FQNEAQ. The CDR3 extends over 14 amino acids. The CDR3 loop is CASSPNSGALEAFF. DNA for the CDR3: TGTGCCAGCAGTCCCAACAGTGGGGCCCTTGAAGCTTTCTTT.

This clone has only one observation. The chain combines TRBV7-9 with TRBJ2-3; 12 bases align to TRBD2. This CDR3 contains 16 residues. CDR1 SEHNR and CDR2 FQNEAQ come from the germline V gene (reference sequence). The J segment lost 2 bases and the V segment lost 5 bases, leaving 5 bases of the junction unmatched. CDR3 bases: TGTGCCAGCAGCCCCGGGACTAGCGGGCCCACAGATACGCAGTATTTT. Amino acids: CASSPGTSGPTDTQYF.

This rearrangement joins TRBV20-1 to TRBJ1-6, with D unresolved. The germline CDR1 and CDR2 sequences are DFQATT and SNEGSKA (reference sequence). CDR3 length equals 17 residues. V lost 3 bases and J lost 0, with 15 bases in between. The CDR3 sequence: CSASSLRLNSYNSPLHF. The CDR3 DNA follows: TGCAGTGCTAGTAGCCTGAGACTCAACTCCTATAATTCACCCCTCCACTTT.

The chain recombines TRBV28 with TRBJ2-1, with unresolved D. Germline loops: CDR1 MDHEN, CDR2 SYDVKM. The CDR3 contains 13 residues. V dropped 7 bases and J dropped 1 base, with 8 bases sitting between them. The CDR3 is CASKERSYNEQFF. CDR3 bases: TGTGCCAGCAAGGAGAGATCCTACAATGAGCAGTTCTTC.

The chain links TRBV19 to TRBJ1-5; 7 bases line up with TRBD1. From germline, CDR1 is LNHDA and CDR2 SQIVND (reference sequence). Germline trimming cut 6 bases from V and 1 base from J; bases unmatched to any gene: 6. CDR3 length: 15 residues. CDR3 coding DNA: TGTGCCAGTAGCCCATCGGGACAGAGCAATCAGCCCCAGCATTTT. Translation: CASSPSGQSNQPQHF.

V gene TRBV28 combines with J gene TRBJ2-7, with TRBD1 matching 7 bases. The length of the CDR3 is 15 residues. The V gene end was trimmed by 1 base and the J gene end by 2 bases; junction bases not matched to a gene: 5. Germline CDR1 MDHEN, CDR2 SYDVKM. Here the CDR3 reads CASSLSLGQTYEQYF. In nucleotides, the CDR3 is TGTGCCAGCAGTTTATCTCTGGGACAGACCTACGAGCAGTACTTC. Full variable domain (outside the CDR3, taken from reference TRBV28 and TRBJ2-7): DVKVTQSSRYLVKRTGEKVFLECVQDMDHENMFWYRQDPGLGLRLIYFSYDVKMKEKGDIPEGYSVSREKKERFSLILESASTNQTSMYLCASSLSLGQTYEQYFGPGTRLTVT.

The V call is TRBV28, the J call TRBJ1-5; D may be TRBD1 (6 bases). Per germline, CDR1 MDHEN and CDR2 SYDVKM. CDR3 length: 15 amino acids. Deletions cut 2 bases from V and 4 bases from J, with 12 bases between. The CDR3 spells CASSLGSRGNQPQHF. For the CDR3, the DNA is TGTGCCAGCAGTTTAGGGTCCAGGGGAAATCAGCCCCAGCATTTT. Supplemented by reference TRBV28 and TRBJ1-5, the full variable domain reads DVKVTQSSRYLVKRTGEKVFLECVQDMDHENMFWYRQDPGLGLRLIYFSYDVKMKEKGDIPEGYSVSREKKERFSLILESASTNQTSMYLCASSLGSRGNQPQHFGDGTRLSIL.

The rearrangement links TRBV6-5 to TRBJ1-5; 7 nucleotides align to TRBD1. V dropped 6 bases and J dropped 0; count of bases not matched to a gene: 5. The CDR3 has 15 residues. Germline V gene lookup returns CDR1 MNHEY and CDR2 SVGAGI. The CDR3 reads CASSHDRDSNQPQHF. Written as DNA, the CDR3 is TGTGCCAGCAGCCACGACAGGGATAGCAATCAGCCCCAGCATTTT.

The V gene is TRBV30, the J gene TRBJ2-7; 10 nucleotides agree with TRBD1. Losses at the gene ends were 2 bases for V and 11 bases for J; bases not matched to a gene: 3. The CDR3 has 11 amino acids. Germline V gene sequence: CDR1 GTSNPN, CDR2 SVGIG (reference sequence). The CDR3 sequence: CAWSTGTGEYF. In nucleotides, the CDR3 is TGTGCCTGGAGTACAGGGACAGGGGAGTACTTC. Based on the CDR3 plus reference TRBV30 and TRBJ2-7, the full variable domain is SQTIHQWPATLVQPVGSPLSLECTVEGTSNPNLYWYRQAAGRGLQLLFYSVGIGQISSEVPQNLSASRPQDRQFILSSKKLLLSDSGFYLCAWSTGTGEYFGPGTRLTVT.

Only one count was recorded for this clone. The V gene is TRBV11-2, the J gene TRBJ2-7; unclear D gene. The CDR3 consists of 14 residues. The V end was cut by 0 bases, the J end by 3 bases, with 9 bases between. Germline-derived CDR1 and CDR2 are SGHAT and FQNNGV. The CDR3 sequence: CASSLDHTHYEQYF. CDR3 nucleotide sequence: TGTGCCAGCAGCTTAGATCACACGCACTACGAGCAGTACTTC.